This is a list of T cell receptor beta chains from one sample in a study of immune evolution from preneoplasia to lung adenocarcinoma. Only in-frame clones appear in the TCRdb table, and some are missing; sequencing was by immunoSEQ multiplex PCR. The sample holds 27,000 or so clones, around 74% seen once. The specimen was FFPE invasive lung adenocarcinoma tissue. All receptors derive from a person in their sixties with invasive lung adenocarcinoma. Some clones in this sample may be carry-over from other donors' samples. Each CDR3 is given with its conserved first and last residue. D genes are given only for firm matches. Where a row states a size, it is once, few, many or the class of an expanded clone; other rows omit it.

TRBV28	TRBD2	TRBJ2-7	few	CASSPGTSLYEQYF	TGTGCCAGCAGCCCAGGGACTAGCCTATACGAGCAGTACTTC
TRBV18	.	TRBJ1-1	.	CASSLGPNTEAFF	TGTGCCAGCTCACTGGGCCCGAACACTGAAGCTTTCTTT
TRBV7-2	.	TRBJ2-3	.	CASSLDGNTDTQYF	TGTGCCAGCAGCTTAGATGGAAACACAGATACGCAGTATTTT
TRBV5-1	TRBD2	TRBJ2-3	.	CASSPGLAGSTDTQYF	TGCGCCAGCAGCCCGGGACTAGCGGGAAGCACAGATACGCAGTATTTT
TRBV11-3	TRBD1	TRBJ2-6	.	CASSFGTGKTGANVLTF	TGTGCCAGCAGCTTCGGGACAGGGAAGACTGGGGCCAACGTCCTGACTTTC
TRBV5-5	.	TRBJ2-5	.	CASSSNGLETQYF	TGTGCCAGCAGCTCGAACGGCTTGGAGACCCAGTACTTC
TRBV6-1	.	TRBJ1-5	.	CASRSARSGNQPQHF	TGTGCCAGCCGCAGCGCCCGTTCTGGGAATCAGCCCCAGCATTTT
TRBV15	TRBD1	TRBJ2-3	once	CATSTRAGGDTQYF	TGTGCCACCAGCACCCGCGCAGGGGGTGATACGCAGTATTTT
TRBV4-1	.	TRBJ1-4	.	CASSQVPGTTNEKLFF	TGCGCCAGCAGCCAAGTACCGGGGACAACTAATGAAAAACTGTTTTTT
TRBV9	TRBD2	TRBJ2-3	.	CASSAPLAGGPGVTDTQYF	TGTGCCAGCAGCGCACCACTAGCGGGAGGGCCAGGGGTCACAGATACGCAGTATTTT